The 22 T cell receptor beta chains reported below all come from one sample, sequenced in a study of regulatory T cells in long-lasting Graves disease. As for time point: newly diagnosed GD, antithyroid drugs for less than 3 months. Extracted RNA from PBMCs served as the source of the TCR library. Assembly of TCR beta libraries relied on iRepertoire HTBI primers together with Arm-PCR of CDR3 regions. TCRdb redid the calling of the multiplex PCR reads with MiXCR, one entry per CDR3 protein. The sample lists 400,000 to 500,000 distinct CDR3 sequences; about 14% were seen once. These data were also reused for a study on T cells in Graves' hyperthyroidism and ophthalmopathy.

Sequenced material: peripheral blood mononuclear cells (PBMCs), taken at new diagnosis, from a patient treated with antithyroid drugs. The receptors derive from a woman aged 50 to 60 with Graves disease.

The V and J genes are TRBV5-1 and TRBJ1-2; TRBD1 matches 7 bases. V lost 4 bases to trimming and J lost 7 bases; unmatched junction nucleotides: 13. The germline CDR1 and CDR2 sequences are SGHRS and YFSETQ. This CDR3 contains 15 residues. The CDR3 DNA sequence: TGCGCCAGCAGCGAATCACCCGGGACAGTGACTGGCTACACCTTC. It translates to CASSESPGTVTGYTF.

The chain combines TRBV6-2 or TRBV6-3 with TRBJ2-2, with unresolved D. V was clipped by 5 bases and J by 8 bases, with 9 bases between them. The germline gives CDR1 MNHEY, CDR2 SVGEGT. The CDR3 has 12 residues. The DNA for the CDR3 is TGTGCCAGCAGTACTCAGGATGGGGAGCTGTTTTTT. Its protein is CASSTQDGELFF.

The genes are TRBV20-1 and TRBJ2-7; TRBD2 aligns across 8 bases. Trimming cost V 6 bases and J 6 bases; bases outside gene matches: 16. The CDR3 totals 15 residues. Germline values: CDR1 DFQATT, CDR2 SNEGSKA (reference sequence). In DNA form, the CDR3 reads TGCAGTGCGAGGACTAGCACGGAGGTATGGAGCGAGCAGTACTTC. Its protein is CSARTSTEVWSEQYF.

This clonotype was recorded at least ten times. The V and J genes are TRBV6-1 and TRBJ1-5; D is unclear. The CDR3 has 12 amino acids. The germline gives CDR1 MNHNS, CDR2 SASEGT. The V and J ends lost 4 bases and 5 bases respectively, with 6 bases between them. The CDR3 DNA reads as TGTGCCAGCAGTGGAACCGATCAGCCCCAGCATTTT. Amino acid sequence: CASSGTDQPQHF.

This clonotype was counted ten times or more. The chain combines TRBV11-2 with TRBJ2-3; D unclear. V shed 0 bases and J shed 4 bases, with 5 bases lying between them. The length of the CDR3 is 13 residues. CDR1 and CDR2 from the germline V gene are SGHAT and FQNNGV. This chain's CDR3 is CASSLERADTQYF. The CDR3 DNA is TGTGCCAGCAGCTTAGAGCGCGCAGATACGCAGTATTTT.

The chain combines TRBV5-1 with TRBJ2-5; TRBD1 matches 7 bases. V shed 0 bases and J 5 bases; nucleotides not matched to a gene: 4. The CDR3 sequence is 14 residues long. Germline lookup yields CDR1 SGHRS and CDR2 YFSETQ. DNA for the CDR3: TGCGCCAGCAGCTTGGGGGACAGTTTGGAGACCCAGTACTTC. Translating it yields CASSLGDSLETQYF.

The table lists this clonotype with a few counts. V and J are TRBV10-3 and TRBJ2-1, with TRBD2 matching 14 bases. V dropped 6 bases and J dropped 1; count of bases not matched to a gene: 8. This CDR3 region has 18 residues. CDR1 ENHRY and CDR2 SYGVKD come from the germline V gene. CDR3 bases: TGTGCCATCAGACGCGGGACTAGCGGGAGTTCTTCCTACAATGAGCAGTTCTTC. Amino acid sequence: CAIRRGTSGSSSYNEQFF.

This clonotype was observed at least ten times. This chain links TRBV7-9 with TRBJ1-4, with D unclear. CDR1 is SEHNR, CDR2 FQNEAQ, per germline (reference sequence). This CDR3 is built from 14 residues. Trimming stripped 4 bases from V and 8 bases from J, with 14 bases between. The CDR3 is CASSSEAGREKLFF. In DNA, the CDR3 is TGTGCCAGCAGCTCAGAGGCAGGTCGGGAAAAACTGTTTTTT.

There are many counts of this clonotype. The chain carries TRBV5-5 and TRBJ2-7, with D hard to call. Germline values: CDR1 SGHKS, CDR2 YYEKEE (reference sequence). This CDR3 spans 15 amino acids. V was cut by 1 base and J by 4 bases, with 15 bases left in between. CDR3 amino acids: CASSLQPGHEYEQYF. For the CDR3, the DNA is TGTGCCAGCAGCTTGCAGCCGGGCCATGAATACGAGCAGTACTTC.

This clonotype occurred many times. The chain couples TRBV7-9 to TRBJ2-2; 8 bases are shared with TRBD2. With 4 bases clipped from V and 6 bases from J, the junction kept 7 bases outside the gene matches. CDR1 and CDR2 from the germline V gene are SEHNR and FQNEAQ (reference sequence). This CDR3 region has 15 residues. The CDR3 DNA reads TGTGCCAGCAGCTCGACTAGCGTGGACGCCGGGGAGCTGTTTTTT. It codes for CASSSTSVDAGELFF.

V and J are TRBV5-4 and TRBJ1-6; 9 bases fit TRBD1. Looked up from germline, CDR1 is SGHNT and CDR2 is YYREEE (reference sequence). The CDR3 runs to 16 residues. V dropped 4 bases and J dropped 10; count of bases not matched to a gene: 12. The CDR3 sequence: CASSEGQGIRRSPLHF. The CDR3 nucleotides are TGTGCCAGCAGCGAAGGACAGGGGATCCGAAGGTCACCCCTCCACTTT.

Many counts were recorded for this clonotype. The chain carries TRBV27 and TRBJ1-5, with 7 bases lining up with TRBD1. Trimming at V came to 5 bases and at J to 0 bases, leaving 7 bases not matched to a gene. The CDR3 extends over 16 amino acids. CDR1 is MNHEY and CDR2 is SMNVEV in the germline V gene (reference sequence). CDR3 loop: CASSPGTAYSNQPQHF. The CDR3 bases are TGTGCCAGCAGTCCCGGGACAGCCTATAGCAATCAGCCCCAGCATTTT.

The CDR3: CSAREGSQVNSPLHF. CDR3 coding DNA: TGCAGTGCTAGAGAGGGCAGCCAGGTGAATTCACCCCTCCACTTT. This chain connects TRBV20-1 to TRBJ1-6; no firm D call. The V gene's germline CDR1 is DFQATT and CDR2 SNEGSKA (reference sequence). V dropped 0 bases and J dropped 7 bases, with 13 bases sitting between them. The CDR3 has 15 amino acids.

The CDR3 DNA is TGCAGTGCTGCCCTGGGGCTAGCGGGGAGTAATGAGCAGTTCTTC. Translating it yields CSAALGLAGSNEQFF. The V gene is TRBV20-1, the J gene TRBJ2-1; 9 bases are shared with TRBD2. CDR1 and CDR2 (germline): DFQATT, SNEGSKA (reference sequence). The J segment lost 7 bases and the V segment lost 5 bases, leaving 12 bases of the junction unmatched. The CDR3 is made up of 15 amino acids.

This clonotype came up a few times. CDR3 sequence: CASSPKFNQPQHF. The CDR3 nucleotides read TGTGCCAGCAGTCCGAAGTTTAATCAGCCCCAGCATTTT. This rearrangement joins TRBV9 to TRBJ1-5, with unresolved D. Germline CDR1 is SGDLS and CDR2 is YYNGEE. The CDR3 has 13 amino acids. V dropped 5 bases and J dropped 4 bases, with 10 bases sitting between them.

This clonotype was recorded many times. The chain joins TRBV30 to TRBJ2-7, with unresolved D. V gave up 2 bases and J gave up 4 bases, with 6 bases separating them. Germline V gene sequence: CDR1 GTSNPN, CDR2 SVGIG (reference sequence). The CDR3 totals 11 residues. The CDR3 bases are TGTGCCTGGAGTTTCCAGTACGAGCAGTACTTC. It yields the protein CAWSFQYEQYF. The entire variable domain, with the rest obtained from reference TRBV30 and TRBJ2-7, is as follows: SQTIHQWPATLVQPVGSPLSLECTVEGTSNPNLYWYRQAAGRGLQLLFYSVGIGQISSEVPQNLSASRPQDRQFILSSKKLLLSDSGFYLCAWSFQYEQYFGPGTRLTVT.

The chain has TRBV29-1 and TRBJ2-7, with D perhaps being TRBD1 or TRBD2 (5 bases each). The CDR3 loop spans 14 amino acids. CDR1 is SQVTM, CDR2 ANQGSEA, per germline. This chain's CDR3 is CNQPPGPSVDEQYF. CDR3 bases: TGCAACCAACCTCCGGGACCCAGCGTCGACGAGCAGTACTTC.

This clonotype was recorded at least ten times. The V and J genes are TRBV6-2 or TRBV6-3 and TRBJ2-7, with TRBD2 matching 7 bases. The CDR3 has 17 amino acids. Germline CDR1 is MNHEY and CDR2 is SVGEGT. The V and J ends lost 5 bases and 4 bases, in that order; junction bases with no gene match: 17. CDR3 sequence reads: CASSVRSLTSTKYEQYF. CDR3 bases: TGTGCCAGCAGTGTCCGGTCATTGACTAGCACCAAATACGAGCAGTACTTC.

The gene calls are TRBV19 and TRBJ1-2; D gene ambiguous. This CDR3 contains 12 residues. Trimming removed 5 bases from V and 8 bases from J, with 12 bases in between. From germline, CDR1 is LNHDA and CDR2 SQIVND (reference sequence). The CDR3 spells CASSSSLNGYTF. The DNA of the CDR3 is TGTGCCAGTAGTTCTTCCTTGAACGGCTACACCTTC. Combining the CDR3 with reference TRBV19 and TRBJ1-2 gives the whole variable domain DGGITQSPKYLFRKEGQNVTLSCEQNLNHDAMYWYRQDPGQGLRLIYYSQIVNDFQKGDIAEGYSVSREKKESFPLTVTSAQKNPTAFYLCASSSSLNGYTFGSGTRLTVV.

This clonotype came up many times. The rearrangement joins TRBV6-1 to TRBJ1-2; D gene unclear. There are 15 residues in the CDR3. Germline CDR1 reads MNHNS; CDR2 reads SASEGT. With 1 base removed from V and 1 base from J, the gap between germline ends came to 10 bases. Here the CDR3 DNA reads TGTGCCAGCAGTGAAGGAGCACGGAGTAACTATGGCTACACCTTC. The encoded protein is CASSEGARSNYGYTF.

This clonotype was detected many times. The rearrangement links TRBV2 to TRBJ1-2; TRBD1 is a possible D gene (5 bases). The CDR3 spans 12 residues. Trimming took 7 bases from V and 4 from J, leaving 10 bases between them. Germline CDR1 is SNHLY and CDR2 is FYNNEI. The CDR3 here is CASMLQAYGYTF. The CDR3 region has the DNA TGTGCCAGCATGCTACAGGCCTATGGCTACACCTTC.

This clonotype has at least ten counts. The genes are TRBV28 and TRBJ2-3; D gene uncertain. Trimming removed 6 bases at V and 2 bases at J, with 9 bases between. CDR1 and CDR2 (germline): MDHEN, SYDVKM. The CDR3 has 13 amino acids. The CDR3 nucleotides read TGTGCCAGCAGGCCCACTAACACAGATACGCAGTATTTT. It yields the protein CASRPTNTDTQYF.